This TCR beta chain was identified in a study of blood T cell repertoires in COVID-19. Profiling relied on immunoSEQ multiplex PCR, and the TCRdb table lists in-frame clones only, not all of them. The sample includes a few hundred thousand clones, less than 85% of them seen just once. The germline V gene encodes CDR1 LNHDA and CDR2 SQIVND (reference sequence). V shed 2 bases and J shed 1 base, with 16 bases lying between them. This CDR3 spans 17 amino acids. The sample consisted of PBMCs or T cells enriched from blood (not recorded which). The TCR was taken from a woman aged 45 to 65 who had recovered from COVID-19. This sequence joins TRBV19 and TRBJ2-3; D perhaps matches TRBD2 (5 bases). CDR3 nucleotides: TGTGCCAGTAGTATACCGGACTCCTCACGTCGCACAGATACGCAGTATTTT. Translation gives CASSIPDSSRRTDTQYF.